This T cell receptor (beta chain) was captured in a study of T cell responses to AZD1222 COVID-19 vaccine. TCRdb keeps only in-frame clones here, not all; method: immunoSEQ multiplex PCR. The profile shows about 130,000 clones, roughly 90% of them singletons. This clone was observed a few times. This CDR3 is built from 16 residues. Germline CDR1 is MNHEY and CDR2 is SVGAGI. V lost 2 bases to trimming and J lost 8 bases; unmatched junction nucleotides: 7. The TCR comes from an adult in good health. The J gene is TRBJ2-1, the V gene TRBV6-5, with 12 bases identical to TRBD1. The source material was peripheral blood, sampled on day 0 of AZD1222 vaccination. As DNA, the CDR3 is TGTGCCAGCAGTTACCGATCCGGGACAGGGGGCGATGAGCAGTTCTTC. Protein product: CASSYRSGTGGDEQFF.